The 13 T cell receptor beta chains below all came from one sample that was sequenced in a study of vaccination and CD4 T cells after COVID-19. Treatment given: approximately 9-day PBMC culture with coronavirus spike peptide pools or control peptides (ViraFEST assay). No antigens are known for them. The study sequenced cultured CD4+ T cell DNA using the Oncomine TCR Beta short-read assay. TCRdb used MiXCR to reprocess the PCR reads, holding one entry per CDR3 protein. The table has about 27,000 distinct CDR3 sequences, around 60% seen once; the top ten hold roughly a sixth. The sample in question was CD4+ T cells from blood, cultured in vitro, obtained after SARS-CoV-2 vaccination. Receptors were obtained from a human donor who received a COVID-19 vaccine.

Here the CDR3 reads CASSITVDYGYTF. The CDR3, as DNA: TGCGCCAGCAGTATTACTGTCGACTATGGCTACACCTTC. V usage is TRBV5-1 and J usage is TRBJ1-2; D gene uncertain. Germline values: CDR1 SGHRS, CDR2 YFSETQ. The CDR3 covers 13 residues. The V and J ends lost 5 bases and 3 bases respectively, with 11 bases between them.

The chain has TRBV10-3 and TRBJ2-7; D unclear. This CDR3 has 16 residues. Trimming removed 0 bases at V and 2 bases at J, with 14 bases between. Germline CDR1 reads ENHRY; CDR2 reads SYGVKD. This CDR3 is CAISESTLRRPYEQYF. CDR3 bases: TGTGCCATCAGTGAGTCGACGCTGAGGCGCCCCTACGAGCAGTACTTC.

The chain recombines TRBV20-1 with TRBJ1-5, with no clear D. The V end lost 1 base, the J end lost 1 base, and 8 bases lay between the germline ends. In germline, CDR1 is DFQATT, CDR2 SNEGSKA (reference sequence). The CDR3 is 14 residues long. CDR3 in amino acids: CSARGAISNQPQHF. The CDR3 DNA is TGCAGTGCTAGAGGGGCGATCAGCAATCAGCCCCAGCATTTT.

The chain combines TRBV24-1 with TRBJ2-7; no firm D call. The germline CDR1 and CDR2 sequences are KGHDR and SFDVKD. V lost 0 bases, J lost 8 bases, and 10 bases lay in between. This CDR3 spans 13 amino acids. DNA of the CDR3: TGTGCCACCAGTGATTTGCTGTCGCCTCAGCAGTACTTC. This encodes CATSDLLSPQQYF.

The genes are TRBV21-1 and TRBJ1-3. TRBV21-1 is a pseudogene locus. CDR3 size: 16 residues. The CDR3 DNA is TGTGCCAGCAGCAAAGAGAGTCCTGAACCTGTAAACACCATATATTTT. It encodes CASSKESPEPVNTIYF.

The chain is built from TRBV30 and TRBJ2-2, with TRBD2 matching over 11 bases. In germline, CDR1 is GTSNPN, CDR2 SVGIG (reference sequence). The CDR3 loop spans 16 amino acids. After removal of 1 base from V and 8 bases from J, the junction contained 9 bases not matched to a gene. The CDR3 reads CAWSALVAGGTGELFF. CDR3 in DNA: TGTGCCTGGAGTGCCTTAGTAGCGGGGGGGACAGGGGAGCTGTTTTTT.

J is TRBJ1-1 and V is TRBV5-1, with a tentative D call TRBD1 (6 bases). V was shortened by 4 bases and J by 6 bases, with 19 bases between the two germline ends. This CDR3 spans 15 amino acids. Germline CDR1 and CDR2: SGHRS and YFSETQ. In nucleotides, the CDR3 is TGCGCCAGCAGCATGAGCCCGGCAGCAGGGGCTGAAGCTTTCTTT. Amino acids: CASSMSPAAGAEAFF.

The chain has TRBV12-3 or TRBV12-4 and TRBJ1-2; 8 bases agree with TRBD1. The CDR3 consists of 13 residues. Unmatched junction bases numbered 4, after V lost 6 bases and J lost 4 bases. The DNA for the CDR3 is TGTGCCAGCAGACCGACAGGGGCCTATGGCTACACCTTC. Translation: CASRPTGAYGYTF.

The CDR3 region is CASSLGDFEAFF. The CDR3 nucleotides are TGTGCCAGCAGCTTAGGGGATTTTGAAGCTTTCTTT. This chain joins TRBV7-8 and TRBJ1-1, with no clear D. This CDR3 comprises 12 residues. Germline V gene lookup returns CDR1 SGHVS and CDR2 FQNEAQ. Trimming removed 1 base at V and 7 bases at J, with 7 bases between.

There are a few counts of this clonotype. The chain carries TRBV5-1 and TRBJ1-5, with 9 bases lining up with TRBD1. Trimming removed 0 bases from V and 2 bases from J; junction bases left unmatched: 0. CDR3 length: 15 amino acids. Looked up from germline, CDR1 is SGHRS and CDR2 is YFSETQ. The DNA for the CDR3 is TGCGCCAGCAGCTTGGGACAGGGGGGCAATCAGCCCCAGCATTTT. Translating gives CASSLGQGGNQPQHF.

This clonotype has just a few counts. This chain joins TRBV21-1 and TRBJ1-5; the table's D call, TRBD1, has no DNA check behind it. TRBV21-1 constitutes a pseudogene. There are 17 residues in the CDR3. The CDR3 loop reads CASNPGQGARRNQPQHF. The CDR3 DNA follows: TGTGCCAGCAATCCGGGACAGGGGGCTAGGCGCAATCAGCCCCAGCATTTT.

For the CDR3, the DNA is TGTGCCAGCAGCAAAAGGGCGGGGCCCACCACAGATACGCAGTATTTT. As protein: CASSKRAGPTTDTQYF. This chain links TRBV7-9 with TRBJ2-3, with D possibly TRBD2 on 6 matching bases. The length of the CDR3 is 16 residues. Trimming shortened V by 5 bases and J by 2 bases, and 17 bases separated the two germline ends. Per germline, CDR1 SEHNR and CDR2 FQNEAQ (reference sequence).

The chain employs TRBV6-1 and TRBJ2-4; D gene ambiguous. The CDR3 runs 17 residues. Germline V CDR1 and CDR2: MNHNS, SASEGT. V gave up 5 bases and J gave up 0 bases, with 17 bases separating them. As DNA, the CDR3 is TGTGCCAGCAGTCGGCCCAATCTATTGCTAGCCAAAAACATTCAGTACTTC. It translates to CASSRPNLLLAKNIQYF.